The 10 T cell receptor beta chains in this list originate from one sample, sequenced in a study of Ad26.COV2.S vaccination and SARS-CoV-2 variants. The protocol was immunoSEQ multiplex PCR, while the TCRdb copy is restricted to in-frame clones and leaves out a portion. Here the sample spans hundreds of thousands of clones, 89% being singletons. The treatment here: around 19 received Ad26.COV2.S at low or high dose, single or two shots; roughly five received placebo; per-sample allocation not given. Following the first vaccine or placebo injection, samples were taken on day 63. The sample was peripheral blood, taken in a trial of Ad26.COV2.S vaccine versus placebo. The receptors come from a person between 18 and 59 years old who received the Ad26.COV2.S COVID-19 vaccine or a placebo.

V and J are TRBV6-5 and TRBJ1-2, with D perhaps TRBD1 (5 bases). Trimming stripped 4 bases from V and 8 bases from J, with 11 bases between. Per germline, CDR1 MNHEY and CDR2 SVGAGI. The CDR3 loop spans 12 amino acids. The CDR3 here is CASSLGTEGYTF. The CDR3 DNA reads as TGTGCCAGCAGTTTGGGGACGGAGGGCTACACCTTC.

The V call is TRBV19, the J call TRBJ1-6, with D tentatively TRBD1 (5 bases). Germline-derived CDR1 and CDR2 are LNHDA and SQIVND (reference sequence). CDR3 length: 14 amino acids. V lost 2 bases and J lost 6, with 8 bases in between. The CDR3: CASSIRGFNSPLHF. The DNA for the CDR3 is TGTGCCAGTAGTATACGGGGGTTTAATTCACCCCTCCACTTT.

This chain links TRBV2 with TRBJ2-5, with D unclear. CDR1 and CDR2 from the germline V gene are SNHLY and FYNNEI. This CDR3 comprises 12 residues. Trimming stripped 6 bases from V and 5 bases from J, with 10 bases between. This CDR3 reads CASSVYGETQYF. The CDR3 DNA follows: TGTGCCAGCAGCGTATATGGGGAGACCCAGTACTTC.

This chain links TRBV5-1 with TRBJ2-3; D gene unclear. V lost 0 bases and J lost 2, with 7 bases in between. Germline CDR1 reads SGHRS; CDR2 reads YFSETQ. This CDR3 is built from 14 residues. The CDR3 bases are TGCGCCAGCAGCTTGGGGGATCCCACAGATACGCAGTATTTT. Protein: CASSLGDPTDTQYF.

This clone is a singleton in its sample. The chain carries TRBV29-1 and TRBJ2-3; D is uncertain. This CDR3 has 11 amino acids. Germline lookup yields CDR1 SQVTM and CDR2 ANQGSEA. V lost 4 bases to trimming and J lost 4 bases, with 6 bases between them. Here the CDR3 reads CSVAVADTQYF. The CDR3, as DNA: TGCAGCGTTGCAGTCGCAGATACGCAGTATTTT.

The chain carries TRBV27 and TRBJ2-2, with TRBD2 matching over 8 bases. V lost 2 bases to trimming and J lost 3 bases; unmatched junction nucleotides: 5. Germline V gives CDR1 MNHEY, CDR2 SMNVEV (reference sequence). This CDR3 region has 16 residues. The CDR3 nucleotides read TGTGCCAGCAGTTTAACCCTAGCGGGTCACACCGGGGAGCTGTTTTTT. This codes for CASSLTLAGHTGELFF.

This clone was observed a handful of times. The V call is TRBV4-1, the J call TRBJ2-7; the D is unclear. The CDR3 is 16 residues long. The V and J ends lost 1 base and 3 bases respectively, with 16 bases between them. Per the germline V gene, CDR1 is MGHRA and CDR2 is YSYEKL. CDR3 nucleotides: TGCGCCAGCAGCCAAGGTGCGATGCAGAGCGACTACGAGCAGTACTTC. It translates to CASSQGAMQSDYEQYF.

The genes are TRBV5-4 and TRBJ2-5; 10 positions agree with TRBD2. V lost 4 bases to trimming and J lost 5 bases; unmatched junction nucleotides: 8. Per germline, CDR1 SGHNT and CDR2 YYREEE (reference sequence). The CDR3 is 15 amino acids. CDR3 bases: TGTGCCAGCAGCCCCTCGGGGACTAGCGCGGAGACCCAGTACTTC. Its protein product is CASSPSGTSAETQYF.

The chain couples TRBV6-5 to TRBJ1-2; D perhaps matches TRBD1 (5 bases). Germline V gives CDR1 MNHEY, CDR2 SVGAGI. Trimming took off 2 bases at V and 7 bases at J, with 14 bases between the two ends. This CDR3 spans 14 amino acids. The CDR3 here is CASSYDQKRGGYTF. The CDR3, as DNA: TGTGCCAGCAGTTACGACCAAAAAAGGGGTGGCTACACCTTC.

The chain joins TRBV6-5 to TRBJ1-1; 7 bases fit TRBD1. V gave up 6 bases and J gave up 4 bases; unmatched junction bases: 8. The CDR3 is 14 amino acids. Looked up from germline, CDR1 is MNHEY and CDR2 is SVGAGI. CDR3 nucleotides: TGTGCCAGCAGAACTATGGGACAGATCACTGAAGCTTTCTTT. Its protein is CASRTMGQITEAFF.